The source of this T cell receptor (beta chain) is a study of blood T cell repertoires in COVID-19 (TCRdb year 2020). Describing the broader study: Samples from collaborators originated in the United States, Italy and Spain and spanned both the acute and convalescent phases of COVID-19. The prospective study material was composed of cDNA or gDNA derived from T cells, B-cell-depleted T cells, or PBMCs. Subjects who had been exposed to COVID-19, were actively infected with it, or had recovered from it provided the deeply sampled blood TCRbeta repertoires that made up the dataset. The repertoires were released in a freely available public database intended as a resource for research on the immune response to SARS-CoV-2. Samples were obtained from the ongoing ImmuneRACE study (first 160 participants) and from 950 to 1,500 subjects provided by 6 global collaborators. Nearly every sample came with metadata listing a de-identified subject ID, COVID-19 status, age in years and sex. Where available, HLA class I and class II types were taken from metadata supplied by the sample provider and were not determined by assay-based typing.

CDR1 SGHNT and CDR2 YYREEE were looked up in the germline V gene (reference sequence). Compared with germline, V lacks 5 bases and J lacks 7 bases; bases without a gene match: 10. From its cysteine to its phenylalanine, the CDR3 spans 15 amino acids. The entry retains the CDR3 DNA only, 45 bases that are in frame from base 1. About this clone itself: Its antigen remains undetermined. Base qualities were left out, and no much larger clone turns up one base away.

TCRbeta CDR3 regions were amplified from genomic DNA by means of the immunoSEQ Assay, a bias-controlled multiplex PCR. The original pipeline was this. Within the assay, amplification of reference gene primers was used to estimate how many nucleated cells each sample contained. To quantify the absolute abundance of each unique TCRbeta CDR3 rearrangement, sequence reads were collapsed and filtered. For each sample, productive Simpson clonality was calculated as the square root of Simpson's diversity index over productive rearrangements. As stored in TCRdb, this immuneACCESS dataset retains in-frame rearrangements with V and J assigned. A fraction of the clones does not appear; measured against another copy, unresolved V genes explain less than half of the discrepancy, and the remainder lacks a known reason. Clone size and V and J calls were adopted from that table, with D and trimming inferred from the DNA. The sample contains about 200,000 clones, 80% to 90% of them found a single time. The ten largest clones add up to 6.2% of the sample.

Another Seattle source contributed samples from volunteer blood donors who had recovered from COVID-19. Each collaborating institution followed its own protocols to collect whole blood in K2EDTA tubes. For TCRbeta analysis, collaborators shipped samples in one of three forms: frozen whole blood, isolated PBMCs, or DNA extracted from either of those sample types. Overall study outcomes, separate from this receptor: The quantity of clinical and demographic metadata differed by source and by participant and was supplied without curation.

The sequence is built from TRBV5-4 and TRBJ2-1; 9 central nucleotides agree with TRBD1. The specimen sequenced was peripheral blood. The receptor was isolated from a man aged 55 to 69 who had recovered from COVID-19. Here the CDR3 is given as CASSYQQGATNEQFF. The base sequence is TGTGCCAGCAGTTACCAACAGGGGGCCACTAATGAGCAGTTCTTC.